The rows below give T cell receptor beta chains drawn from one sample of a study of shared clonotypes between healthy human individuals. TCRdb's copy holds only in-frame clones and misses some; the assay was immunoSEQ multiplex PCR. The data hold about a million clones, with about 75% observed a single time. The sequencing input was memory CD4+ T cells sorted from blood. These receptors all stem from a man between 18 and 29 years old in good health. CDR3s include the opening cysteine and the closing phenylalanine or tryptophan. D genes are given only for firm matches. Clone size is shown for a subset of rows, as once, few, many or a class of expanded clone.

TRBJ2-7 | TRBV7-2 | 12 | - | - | TGTGCCAGCAGAGGAGGGACTGGCGAGCAGTACTTC | CASRGGTGEQYF
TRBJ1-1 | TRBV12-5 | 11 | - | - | TGTGCTAGTGGTACTACAGGTGAAGCTTTCTTT | CASGTTGEAFF
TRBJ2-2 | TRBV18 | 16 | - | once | TGTGCCAGCTCACCGAACGGCGGGGGCAACACCGGGGAGCTGTTTTTT | CASSPNGGGNTGELFF
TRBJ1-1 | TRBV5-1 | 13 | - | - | TGCGCCAGCAGCTTACAAGAGAACACTGAAGCTTTCTTT | CASSLQENTEAFF
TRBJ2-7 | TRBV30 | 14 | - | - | TGTGCCTGGAGCCTCGGCCATAGCTCCTACGAGCAGTACTTC | CAWSLGHSSYEQYF
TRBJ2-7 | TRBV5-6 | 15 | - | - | TGTGCCAGCGCGAATTTAGGGGCCGCTGCCTACGAGCAGTACTTC | CASANLGAAAYEQYF
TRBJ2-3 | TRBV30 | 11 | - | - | TGTATAGGGGGGGGTACAGATACGCAGTATTTT | CIGGGTDTQYF
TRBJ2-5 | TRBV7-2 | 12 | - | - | TGTGCCAGCAGCTTAGATAGTAGGACCCAGTACTTC | CASSLDSRTQYF
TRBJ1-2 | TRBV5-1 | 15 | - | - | TGCGCCAGCAGCTTGGGGGCACAGGGCTCCTATGGCTACACCTTC | CASSLGAQGSYGYTF
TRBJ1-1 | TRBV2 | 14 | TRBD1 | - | TGTGCCAGCAGTAACCGACAGGGGGACACTGAAGCTTTCTTT | CASSNRQGDTEAFF